This T cell receptor (beta chain) was sequenced during a study of cytomegalovirus exposure and HLA in healthy donors. The ends were cut back, 5 bases at V and 1 base at J, with 14 bases in the middle. CDR3 length: 15 amino acids. CDR1 and CDR2 (germline): PRHDT, FYEKMQ (reference sequence). Vbeta (60) and Jbeta (13) primers were used in the PCR. TCRdb keeps only in-frame clones here, not all; method: immunoSEQ multiplex PCR. The table includes 150,000 to 200,000 clones, less than 85% detected once. This clone was counted only a few times. What it binds is not known. Study results and limitations: The study flagged about 160 TCR beta chains as cytomegalovirus-associated.

The TCR comes from a young man in good health and CMV-seronegative. The chain joins TRBV13 to TRBJ2-5; tentative D call: TRBD2 (6 bases). The sequencing sample was made of PBMCs. The CDR3 region is CASSPGVASQETQYF. The CDR3 region has the DNA TGTGCCAGCAGCCCGGGGGTGGCTAGCCAAGAGACCCAGTACTTC.